This T cell receptor beta chain was retrieved from a study of early T cells in non-severe SARS-CoV-2 infection (dated by TCRdb to about 2021). Study-level background: Bulk RNA from unsorted whole blood was used for TCR sequencing, so alpha and beta chains could not be paired.

The junction shows trimming of 7 bases on V and 1 base on J, plus 11 bases between the germline ends. The CDR3 goes from the cysteine to the phenylalanine over 13 residues. The only DNA kept is the CDR3, 39 bases in frame from the first base. Via the germline V gene, CDR1 is MDHEN and CDR2 SYDVKM. A case-control design nested within a healthcare worker cohort in London, UK, was used, with weekly nasopharyngeal swab PCR tests and blood sampling performed. Healthcare workers were enrolled in the week of the UK lockdown, from 23 to 31 March 2020, and were followed every week for up to 16 weeks. This clonotype was seen only a few times. The specificity of this receptor is unknown. The record has no base qualities; no much larger clone is one base away. The paper as a whole reports these results and caveats: VDJdb matching was skewed toward anti-spike CD8 responses, so virus-specific expansions were likely underestimated and private and CD4 specificities were missed.

The library was obtained by 5' RACE. The reads were generated on a NextSeq 500. The TCR library protocol attached unique molecular identifiers to individual cDNA molecules to correct for sequencing error and PCR bias. TCR alpha and beta chains were both sequenced, and the abundances of alpha and beta sequences in each sample were closely correlated with each other. The published analysis was carried out like this. Decombinator V4 was used to annotate the V gene, J gene and CDR3 of the TCR sequences. TCRs were defined as expanded if a significant change between any two time points was detected under a Poisson model with p below 0.0001. TCR abundances were normalised to the total number of TCRs sequenced in each sample and reported as counts per million. TRAV1-2 paired with TRAJ12, TRAJ20 or TRAJ33 defined MAIT TCRs, while TRAV10 paired with TRAJ18 defined iNKT TCRs. VDJdb, accessed 1 November 2021, was searched for CMV, EBV and SARS-CoV-2 annotated TCRs, with TCRs annotated for multiple antigens excluded. TCRdb trimmed public reads at Q25 via fastp, called clones via MiXCR and kept in-frame beta chains. Identical CDR3 proteins give one entry, which carries the most common genes and DNA. None of the V and J calls come from the authors' own analysis; TCRdb made them. The sample table lists about 98,000 distinct CDR3 sequences, over 13% of them with a count of one. The top ten clonotypes cover 6.5% to 8.5% of the sample.

The chain employs TRBV28 and TRBJ2-7; D gene: possibly TRBD1, on 6 matching bases. Sequenced: whole blood. This receptor was identified in an adult who was a healthcare worker with PCR-confirmed SARS-CoV-2 infection or an uninfected control (not recorded which). This receptor has the CDR3 CASNIQGSYEQYF. The nucleotide sequence reads as follows: TGTGCCAGCAATATACAGGGTTCCTACGAGCAGTACTTC.